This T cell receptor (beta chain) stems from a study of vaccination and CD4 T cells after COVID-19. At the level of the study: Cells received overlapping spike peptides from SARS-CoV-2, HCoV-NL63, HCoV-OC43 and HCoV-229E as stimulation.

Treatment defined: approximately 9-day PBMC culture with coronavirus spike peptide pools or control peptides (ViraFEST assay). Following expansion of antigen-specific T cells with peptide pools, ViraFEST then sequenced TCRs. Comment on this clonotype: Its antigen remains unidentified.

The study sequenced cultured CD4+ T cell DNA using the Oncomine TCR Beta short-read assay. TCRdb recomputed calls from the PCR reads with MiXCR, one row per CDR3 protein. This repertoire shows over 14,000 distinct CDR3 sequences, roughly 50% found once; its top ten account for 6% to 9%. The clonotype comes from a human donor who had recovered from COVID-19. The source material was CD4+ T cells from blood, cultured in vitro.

CDR3 region: CASTTSPQGTEAFF. CDR3 nucleotide sequence: TGTGCCAGCACCACTTCCCCACAGGGCACTGAAGCTTTCTTT. The rearrangement joins TRBV12-3 or TRBV12-4 to TRBJ1-1, with D possibly being TRBD1 (6 bases). CDR3 length: 14 amino acids. Trimming shortened V by 7 bases and J by 4 bases, and 16 bases separated the two germline ends.